These 26 T cell receptor beta chains came from one sample sequenced in a study of blood T cell repertoires in COVID-19. The data were produced by immunoSEQ multiplex PCR, yet TCRdb's version contains in-frame clones alone and is incomplete. The sample yields about 72,000 clones, around 86% seen once. Sequencing input: peripheral blood. The source is a man between 65 and 79 years old with active or convalescent COVID-19.

V gene TRBV25-1 combines with J gene TRBJ2-7, with 12 bases matching TRBD2. The germline CDR1 and CDR2 sequences are MGHDK and SYGVNS. This CDR3 contains 15 residues. V lost 4 bases, J lost 6 bases, and 7 bases stayed unmatched. CDR3 nucleotides: TGTGCCAGCAGTGCCCTGACTAGCGGGAGTATCGAGCAGTACTTC. The encoded protein is CASSALTSGSIEQYF.

This chain links TRBV19 with TRBJ1-5; D is uncertain. V was clipped by 10 bases and J by 6 bases, with 19 bases between them. The length of the CDR3 is 14 residues. CDR1 LNHDA and CDR2 SQIVND come from the germline V gene (reference sequence). The CDR3 nucleotides are TGTGCCACCGGGAGCAGACTCGGAGTTCAGCCCCAGCATTTT. It codes for CATGSRLGVQPQHF.

The rearrangement uses TRBV4-2 and TRBJ2-1, with 11 nucleotides matching TRBD2. V lost 3 bases, J lost 7 bases, and 2 bases stayed unmatched. In germline, CDR1 is LGHNA, CDR2 YNFKEQ. The CDR3 is made up of 14 amino acids. CDR3 residues: CASSQTSGENEQFF. The CDR3, as DNA: TGTGCCAGCAGCCAGACTAGCGGGGAGAATGAGCAGTTCTTC.

The gene calls are TRBV7-9 and TRBJ1-1, with 7 bases lining up with TRBD1. The CDR3 spans 15 residues. V trimming: 4 bases; J trimming: 0 bases; junction bases outside the gene matches: 5. Germline V gene sequence: CDR1 SEHNR, CDR2 FQNEAQ (reference sequence). The CDR3 region is CASSSTGAMNTEAFF. DNA for the CDR3: TGTGCCAGCAGCTCTACAGGGGCGATGAACACTGAAGCTTTCTTT.

The gene calls are TRBV24-1 and TRBJ2-1, with a possible D match to TRBD2 (6 bases). The V end lost 0 bases, the J end lost 8 bases, and 7 bases lay between the germline ends. The CDR3 has 13 amino acids. The germline CDR1 and CDR2 sequences are KGHDR and SFDVKD. CDR3 sequence (DNA): TGTGCCACCAGTGATTTGTGGAGGGATGAGCAGTTCTTC. Encoded protein: CATSDLWRDEQFF.

The rearrangement uses TRBV27 and TRBJ1-5; 9 nucleotides match TRBD1. The length of the CDR3 is 16 residues. V lost 5 bases to trimming and J lost 1 base; unmatched junction nucleotides: 6. Per germline, CDR1 MNHEY and CDR2 SMNVEV (reference sequence). The CDR3: CASSPQGAWSNQPQHF. CDR3 in DNA: TGTGCCAGCAGTCCACAGGGGGCATGGAGCAATCAGCCCCAGCATTTT.

The CDR3 loop reads CSASLGAPSTDTQYF. In DNA form, the CDR3 reads TGCAGTGCTAGTCTTGGGGCCCCTAGCACAGATACGCAGTATTTT. The J gene is TRBJ2-3, the V gene TRBV20-1; D perhaps matches TRBD1 (5 bases). Trimming shortened V by 3 bases and J by 0 bases, and 13 bases separated the two germline ends. The CDR3 has 15 amino acids. CDR1 and CDR2 from the germline V gene are DFQATT and SNEGSKA (reference sequence).

This chain links TRBV18 with TRBJ1-2; TRBD1 is a possible D gene (5 bases). CDR1 and CDR2 from the germline V gene are KGHSH and LQKENI. The CDR3 is 14 amino acids. V shed 1 base and J shed 4 bases, with 10 bases lying between them. The CDR3 spells CASSPQGRLYGYTF. The CDR3 DNA reads TGTGCCAGCTCACCACAGGGGCGCCTCTATGGCTACACCTTC. The full variable domain, completed using reference TRBV18 and TRBJ1-2, is NAGVMQNPRHLVRRRGQEARLRCSPMKGHSHVYWYRQLPEEGLKFMVYLQKENIIDESGMPKERFSAEFPKEGPSILRIQQVVRGDSAAYFCASSPQGRLYGYTFGSGTRLTVV.

This clone appeared a few times. This chain joins TRBV5-1 and TRBJ2-1, with a weak D call TRBD2 (5 bases). Germline lookup yields CDR1 SGHRS and CDR2 YFSETQ. The CDR3 totals 20 residues. The V gene lost 1 base and the J gene lost 0 bases, with 23 bases spanning the gap. CDR3 coding DNA: TGCGCCAGCAGCTTGTACTCGGGTCATCTAGGACTCGGCTCCTACAATGAGCAGTTCTTC. It codes for CASSLYSGHLGLGSYNEQFF.

The chain couples TRBV11-2 to TRBJ2-1, with 8 nucleotides matching TRBD2. This CDR3 has 14 residues. Unmatched junction bases numbered 4, after V lost 1 base and J lost 8 bases. Germline V gene data show CDR1 as SGHAT and CDR2 as FQNNGV. DNA of the CDR3: TGTGCCAGCAGCTTAGCGCGGGGGGTGGATGAGCAGTTCTTC. This gives the protein CASSLARGVDEQFF.

The J gene is TRBJ1-1, the V gene TRBV4-1, with a tentative D call TRBD1 (6 bases). Germline V gene data show CDR1 as MGHRA and CDR2 as YSYEKL. The CDR3 is 15 residues long. V shed 4 bases and J shed 5 bases, with 17 bases lying between them. DNA of the CDR3: TGCGCCAGCAGCCCATACGCCAGGGGAGGGACTGAAGCTTTCTTT. Translated: CASSPYARGGTEAFF.

The CDR3: CASSVAAGAWGEQFF. CDR3 nucleotide sequence: TGTGCCAGCAGCGTAGCGGCGGGGGCTTGGGGGGAGCAGTTCTTC. The chain links TRBV9 to TRBJ2-1, with D maybe TRBD2 (7 bases). V was pared by 0 bases and J by 10 bases, with 17 bases between. Germline CDR1 and CDR2: SGDLS and YYNGEE. The CDR3 is 15 residues long.

This sequence joins TRBV6-1 and TRBJ2-7, with D tentatively TRBD2 (5 bases). From germline, CDR1 is MNHNS and CDR2 SASEGT. This CDR3 contains 15 residues. V was clipped by 2 bases and J by 3 bases, with 14 bases between them. This CDR3 is CASSEFPYGDYEQYF. DNA of the CDR3: TGTGCCAGCAGTGAATTCCCCTACGGGGACTACGAGCAGTACTTC.

The V call is TRBV11-2, the J call TRBJ2-1, with 15 bases lining up with TRBD2. The CDR3 runs to 16 residues. In germline, CDR1 is SGHAT, CDR2 FQNNGV. Trimming took 0 bases from V and 9 from J; bases not matched to a gene: 3. CDR3 in amino acids: CASSLEGLAGGSEQFF. The CDR3 nucleotides read TGTGCCAGCAGCTTAGAGGGACTAGCGGGAGGAAGTGAGCAGTTCTTC.

The chain recombines TRBV30 with TRBJ1-1, with no clear D. Between the trimmed V and J ends, which lost 4 bases and 4 bases, there was a span of 16 bases. There are 14 residues in the CDR3. Germline CDR1 and CDR2: GTSNPN and SVGIG (reference sequence). The CDR3, as DNA: TGTGCCTGGACCGGCGGGGTAGGGATCACTGAAGCTTTCTTT. Translated, it gives CAWTGGVGITEAFF.

This clone was observed a single time. The chain combines TRBV6-5 with TRBJ2-5; TRBD2 matches 7 bases. The CDR3 loop spans 12 amino acids. J gave up 1 base and V 8 bases, and 1 base lay outside the gene matches. Germline CDR1 reads MNHEY; CDR2 reads SVGAGI. The CDR3 DNA follows: TGTGCCAGCGGGAGGGGCCAAGAGACCCAGTACTTC. Protein product: CASGRGQETQYF.

The chain recombines TRBV6-5 with TRBJ1-1; weak D call: TRBD1 (6 bases). Trimming stripped 8 bases from V and 3 bases from J, with 16 bases between. This CDR3 contains 14 residues. Germline loops: CDR1 MNHEY, CDR2 SVGAGI. CDR3: CASCGRGRDTEAFF. The CDR3 coding sequence is TGTGCCAGCTGCGGCAGGGGAAGAGACACTGAAGCTTTCTTT.

A few counts support this clone. This sequence joins TRBV5-1 and TRBJ2-5; possible D gene TRBD1, 6 bases. V gave up 3 bases and J gave up 1 base, with 13 bases separating them. The CDR3 length is 15 residues. Germline V gene sequence: CDR1 SGHRS, CDR2 YFSETQ. The CDR3 protein is CASSSLTGRQETQYF. As DNA, the CDR3 is TGCGCCAGCAGCTCGCTAACAGGGCGCCAAGAGACCCAGTACTTC.

J is TRBJ2-1 and V is TRBV7-8, with D uncertain. V dropped 0 bases and J dropped 8 bases, with 5 bases sitting between them. Germline CDR1 reads SGHVS; CDR2 reads FQNEAQ. The CDR3 consists of 12 residues. CDR3 amino acids: CASSLARDEQFF. The CDR3 nucleotides read TGTGCCAGCAGCTTAGCCCGTGATGAGCAGTTCTTC.

This clone occurred once. V gene TRBV24-1 combines with J gene TRBJ2-3, with TRBD2 identical over 9 bases. Trimming removed 4 bases from V and 1 base from J; junction bases left unmatched: 5. Germline V lookup: CDR1 KGHDR, CDR2 SFDVKD. CDR3 length: 16 amino acids. DNA for the CDR3: TGTGCCACCAGTGACGGTAGCGGGAGAGGCACAGATACGCAGTATTTT. It specifies CATSDGSGRGTDTQYF.

The V and J genes are TRBV5-1 and TRBJ1-1; D perhaps matches TRBD1 (5 bases). The ends were cut back, 0 bases at V and 5 bases at J, with 11 bases in the middle. The CDR3 extends over 14 amino acids. Germline V gene data show CDR1 as SGHRS and CDR2 as YFSETQ. CDR3 in amino acids: CASSLDGRGTEAFF. The CDR3 DNA reads as TGCGCCAGCAGCTTGGACGGGAGGGGTACTGAAGCTTTCTTT. The full variable domain, with the rest looked up from reference TRBV5-1 and TRBJ1-1, is KAGVTQTPRYLIKTRGQQVTLSCSPISGHRSVSWYQQTPGQGLQFLFEYFSETQRNKGNFPGRFSGRQFSNSRSEMNVSTLELGDSALYLCASSLDGRGTEAFFGQGTRLTVV.

The chain carries TRBV5-8 and TRBJ1-4; D is ambiguous. Trimming cost V 1 base and J 8 bases, with 12 bases left between them. The germline gives CDR1 SGHTS, CDR2 YDEGEE. This CDR3 has 14 amino acids. The CDR3 DNA follows: TGTGCCAGCAGCTTGTTTCGAGCCGGGGAAAAACTGTTTTTT. This translates into CASSLFRAGEKLFF.

This rearrangement joins TRBV18 to TRBJ1-1; TRBD1 might be the D (5 bases). With 2 bases removed from V and 8 bases from J, the gap between germline ends came to 9 bases. The CDR3 runs 12 residues. The V gene's germline CDR1 is KGHSH and CDR2 LQKENI. CDR3 DNA: TGTGCCAGCTCACCAGTGACAGCCGAAGCTTTCTTT. It encodes CASSPVTAEAFF. The complete variable domain, with remaining parts taken from reference TRBV18 and TRBJ1-1, reads NAGVMQNPRHLVRRRGQEARLRCSPMKGHSHVYWYRQLPEEGLKFMVYLQKENIIDESGMPKERFSAEFPKEGPSILRIQQVVRGDSAAYFCASSPVTAEAFFGQGTRLTVV.

This chain uses TRBV7-6 with TRBJ2-2; a weak D match, TRBD1 (5 bases). Germline values: CDR1 SGHVS, CDR2 FNYEAQ. The CDR3 totals 15 residues. V was pared by 1 base and J by 7 bases, with 13 bases between. This CDR3 reads CASSLEDRSGGELFF. The CDR3 DNA follows: TGTGCCAGCAGCTTAGAAGACAGATCGGGCGGGGAGCTGTTTTTT.

The chain employs TRBV19 and TRBJ1-5, with a tentative D call TRBD1 (5 bases). Trimming took off 5 bases at V and 0 bases at J, with 17 bases between the two ends. The CDR3 spans 17 residues. CDR1 is LNHDA, CDR2 SQIVND, per germline (reference sequence). The CDR3 nucleotides are TGTGCCAGTAGTCGTAGCGGGACCACCCCTAGCAATCAGCCCCAGCATTTT. It yields the protein CASSRSGTTPSNQPQHF.

The chain combines TRBV12-3 or TRBV12-4 with TRBJ1-1; possible D gene TRBD1, 6 bases. The CDR3 runs to 13 residues. The V gene lost 6 bases and the J gene lost 9 bases, with 17 bases spanning the gap. The CDR3 loop reads CASSLRGTNQAFF. DNA of the CDR3: TGTGCCAGCAGCCTAAGAGGGACAAACCAAGCTTTCTTT.